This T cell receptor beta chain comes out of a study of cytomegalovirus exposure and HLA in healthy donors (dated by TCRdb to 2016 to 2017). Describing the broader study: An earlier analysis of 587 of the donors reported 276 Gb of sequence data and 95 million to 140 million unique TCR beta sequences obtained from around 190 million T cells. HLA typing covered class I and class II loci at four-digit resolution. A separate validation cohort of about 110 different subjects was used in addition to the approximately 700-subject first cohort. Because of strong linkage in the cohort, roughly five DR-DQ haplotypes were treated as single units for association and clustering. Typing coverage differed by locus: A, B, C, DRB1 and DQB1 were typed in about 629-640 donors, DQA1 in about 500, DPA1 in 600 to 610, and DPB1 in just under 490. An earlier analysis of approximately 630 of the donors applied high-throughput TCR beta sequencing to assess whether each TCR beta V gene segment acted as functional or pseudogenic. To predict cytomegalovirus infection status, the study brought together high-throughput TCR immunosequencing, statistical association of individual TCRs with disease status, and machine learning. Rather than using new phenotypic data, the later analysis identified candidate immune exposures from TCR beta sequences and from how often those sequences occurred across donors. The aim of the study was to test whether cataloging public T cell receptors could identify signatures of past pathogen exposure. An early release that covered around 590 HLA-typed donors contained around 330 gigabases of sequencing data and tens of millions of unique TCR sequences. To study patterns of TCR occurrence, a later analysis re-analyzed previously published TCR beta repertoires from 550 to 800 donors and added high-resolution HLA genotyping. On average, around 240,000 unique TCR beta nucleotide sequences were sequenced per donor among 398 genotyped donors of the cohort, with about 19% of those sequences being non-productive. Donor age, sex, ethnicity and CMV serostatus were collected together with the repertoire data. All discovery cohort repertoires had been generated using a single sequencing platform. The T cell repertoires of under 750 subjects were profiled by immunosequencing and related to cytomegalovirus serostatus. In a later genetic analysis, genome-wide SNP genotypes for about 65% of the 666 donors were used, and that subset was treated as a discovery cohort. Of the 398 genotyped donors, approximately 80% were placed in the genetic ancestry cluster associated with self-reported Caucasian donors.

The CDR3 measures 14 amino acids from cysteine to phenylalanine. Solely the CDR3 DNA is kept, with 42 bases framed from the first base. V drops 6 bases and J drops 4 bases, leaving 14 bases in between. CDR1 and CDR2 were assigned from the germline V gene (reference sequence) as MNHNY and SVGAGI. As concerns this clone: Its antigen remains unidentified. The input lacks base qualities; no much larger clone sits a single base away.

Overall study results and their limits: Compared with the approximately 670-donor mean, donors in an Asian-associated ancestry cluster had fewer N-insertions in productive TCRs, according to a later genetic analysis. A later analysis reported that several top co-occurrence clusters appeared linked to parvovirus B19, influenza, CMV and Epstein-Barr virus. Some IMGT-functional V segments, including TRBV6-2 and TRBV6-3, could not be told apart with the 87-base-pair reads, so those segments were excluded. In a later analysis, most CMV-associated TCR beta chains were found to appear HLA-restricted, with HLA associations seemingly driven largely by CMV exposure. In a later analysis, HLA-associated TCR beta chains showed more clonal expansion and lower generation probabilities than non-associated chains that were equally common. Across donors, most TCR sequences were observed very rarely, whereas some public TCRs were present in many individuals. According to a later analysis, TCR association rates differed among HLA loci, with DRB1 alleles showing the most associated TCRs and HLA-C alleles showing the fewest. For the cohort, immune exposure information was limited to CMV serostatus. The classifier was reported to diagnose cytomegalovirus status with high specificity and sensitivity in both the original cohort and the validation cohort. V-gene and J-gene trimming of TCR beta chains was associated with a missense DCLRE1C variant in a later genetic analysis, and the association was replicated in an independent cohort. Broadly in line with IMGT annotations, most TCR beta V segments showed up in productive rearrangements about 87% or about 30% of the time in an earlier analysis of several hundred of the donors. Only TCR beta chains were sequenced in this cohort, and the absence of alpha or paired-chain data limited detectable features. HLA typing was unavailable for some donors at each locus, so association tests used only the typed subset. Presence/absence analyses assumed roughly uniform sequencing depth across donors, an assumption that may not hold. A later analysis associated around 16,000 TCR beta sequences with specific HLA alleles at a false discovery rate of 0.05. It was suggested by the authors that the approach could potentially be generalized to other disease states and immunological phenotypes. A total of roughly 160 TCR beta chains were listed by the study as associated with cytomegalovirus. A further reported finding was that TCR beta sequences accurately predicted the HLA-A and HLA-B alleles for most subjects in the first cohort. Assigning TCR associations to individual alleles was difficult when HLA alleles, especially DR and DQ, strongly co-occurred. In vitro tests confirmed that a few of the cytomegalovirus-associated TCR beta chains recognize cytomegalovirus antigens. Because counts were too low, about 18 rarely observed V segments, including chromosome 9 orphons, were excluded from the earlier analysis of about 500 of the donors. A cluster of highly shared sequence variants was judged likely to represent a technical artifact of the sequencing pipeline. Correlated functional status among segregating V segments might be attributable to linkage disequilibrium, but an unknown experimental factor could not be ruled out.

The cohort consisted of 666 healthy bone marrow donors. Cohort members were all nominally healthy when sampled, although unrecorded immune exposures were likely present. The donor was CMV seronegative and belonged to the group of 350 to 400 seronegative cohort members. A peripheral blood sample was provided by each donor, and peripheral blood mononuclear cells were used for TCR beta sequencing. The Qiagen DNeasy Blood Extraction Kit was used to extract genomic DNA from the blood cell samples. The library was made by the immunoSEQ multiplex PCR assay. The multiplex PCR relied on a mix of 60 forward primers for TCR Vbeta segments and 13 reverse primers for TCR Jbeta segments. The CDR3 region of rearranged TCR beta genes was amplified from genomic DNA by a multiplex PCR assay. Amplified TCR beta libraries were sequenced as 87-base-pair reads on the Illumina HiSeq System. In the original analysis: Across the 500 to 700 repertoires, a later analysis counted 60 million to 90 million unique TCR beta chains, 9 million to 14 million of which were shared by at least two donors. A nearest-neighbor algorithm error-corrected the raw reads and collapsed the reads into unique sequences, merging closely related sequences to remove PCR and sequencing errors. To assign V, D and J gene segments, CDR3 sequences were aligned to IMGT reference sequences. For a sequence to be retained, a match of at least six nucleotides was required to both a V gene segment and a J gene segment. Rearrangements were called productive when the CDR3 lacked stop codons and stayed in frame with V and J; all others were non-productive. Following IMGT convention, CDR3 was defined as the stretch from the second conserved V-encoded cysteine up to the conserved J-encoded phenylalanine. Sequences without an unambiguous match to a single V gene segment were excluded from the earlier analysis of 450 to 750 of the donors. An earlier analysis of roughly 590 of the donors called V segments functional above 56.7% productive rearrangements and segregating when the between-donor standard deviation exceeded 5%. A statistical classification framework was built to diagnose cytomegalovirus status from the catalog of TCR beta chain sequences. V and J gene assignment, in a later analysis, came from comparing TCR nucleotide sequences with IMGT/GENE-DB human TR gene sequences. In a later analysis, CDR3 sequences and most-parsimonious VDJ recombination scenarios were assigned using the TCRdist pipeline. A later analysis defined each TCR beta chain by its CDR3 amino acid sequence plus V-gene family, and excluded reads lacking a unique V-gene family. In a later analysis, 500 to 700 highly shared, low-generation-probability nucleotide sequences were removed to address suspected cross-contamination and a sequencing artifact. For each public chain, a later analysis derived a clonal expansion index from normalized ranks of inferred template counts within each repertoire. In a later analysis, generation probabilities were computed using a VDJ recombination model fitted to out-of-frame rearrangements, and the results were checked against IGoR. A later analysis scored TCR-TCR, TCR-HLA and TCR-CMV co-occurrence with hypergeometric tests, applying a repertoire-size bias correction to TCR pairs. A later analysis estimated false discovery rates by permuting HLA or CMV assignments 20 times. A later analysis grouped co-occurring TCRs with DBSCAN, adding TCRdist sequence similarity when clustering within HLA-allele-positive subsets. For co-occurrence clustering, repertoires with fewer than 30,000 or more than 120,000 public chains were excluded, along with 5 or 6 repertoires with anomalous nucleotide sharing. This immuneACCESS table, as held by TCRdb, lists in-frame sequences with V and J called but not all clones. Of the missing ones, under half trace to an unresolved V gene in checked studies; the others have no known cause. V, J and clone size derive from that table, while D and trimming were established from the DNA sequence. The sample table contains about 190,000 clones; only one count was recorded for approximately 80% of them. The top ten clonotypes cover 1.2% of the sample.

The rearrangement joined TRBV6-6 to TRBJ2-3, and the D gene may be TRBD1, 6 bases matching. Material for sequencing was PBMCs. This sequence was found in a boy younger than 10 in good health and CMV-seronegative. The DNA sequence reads TGTGCCAGCAGCACCCCGCCAGGGGCAGATACGCAGTATTTT. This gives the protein CASSTPPGADTQYF.